These T cell receptor beta chains were read from a single sample in a study of shared clonotypes between healthy human individuals. Only in-frame clones appear in the TCRdb table, and some are missing; sequencing was by immunoSEQ multiplex PCR. The sample has some 2 million clones; just under 95% are singletons. Sequencing input: naive CD8+ T cells sorted from blood. The source of these receptors is a young man in good health. The CDR3 runs from the conserved cysteine through the conserved F or W. The D gene is left open where the match is weak. Size is omitted from some rows. Given values are once, few, many or a class for expanded clones.

>TRBJ2-5|TRBV10-1|TRBD2|NA
TGCGCCAGCAGTGAGACAGCGGGACCACGAGAGACCCAGTACTTC
CASSETAGPRETQYF
>TRBJ2-7|TRBV7-2|NA|NA
TGTGCCAGCGGGGCGACTCTCTCCGAGCAGTACTTC
CASGATLSEQYF
>TRBJ2-1|TRBV7-9|NA|NA
TGTGCCAGCAGCTTGGCGGTAGCGTGGAATGAGCAGTTCTTC
CASSLAVAWNEQFF
>TRBJ2-1|TRBV27|TRBD2|NA
TGTGCCAGCAACCCTGCGGTAGCGGGGGGGTATGAGCAGTTCTTC
CASNPAVAGGYEQFF
>TRBJ2-1|TRBV6-6|TRBD2|NA
TGTGCCAGCAGTTACCTTCTAGCGGGAGAAGGGGATGAGCAGTTCTTC
CASSYLLAGEGDEQFF
>TRBJ1-3|TRBV28|NA|NA
TGTGCCAGCAGTTTCCTGACGGAGGGCTCTGGAAACACCATATATTTT
CASSFLTEGSGNTIYF
>TRBJ1-1|TRBV2|NA|NA
TGTGCCAGCAGTACCCCTAAGCAGGGAATGGATGCTGAAGCTTTCTTT
CASSTPKQGMDAEAFF
>TRBJ2-1|TRBV6-4|TRBD1|NA
TGTGCCAGCAGTCTACGACAGGGCTCCTACAATGAGCAGTTCTTC
CASSLRQGSYNEQFF
>TRBJ2-7|TRBV5-4|NA|NA
TGTGCCAGCAGCATATCACCCTACGAGCAGTACTTC
CASSISPYEQYF
>TRBJ2-1|TRBV6-5|NA|NA
TGTGCCGCGGGGCTGCTATACAATGAGCAGTTCTTC
CAAGLLYNEQFF
>TRBJ1-1|TRBV2|NA|NA
TGTGCCAGCAGTGAAGCGGACAGTAACCTTTCGGGGTCGAACACTGAAGCTTTCTTT
CASSEADSNLSGSNTEAFF
>TRBJ1-1|TRBV27|NA|NA
TGTGCCAGCAGCCCCGGGGGGATAGCTGAAGCTTTCTTT
CASSPGGIAEAFF
>TRBJ2-7|TRBV28|TRBD1|NA
TGTGCCAGCAGTTTCGACAGGGGATCCTACGAGCAGTACTTC
CASSFDRGSYEQYF
>TRBJ1-1|TRBV4-1|NA|NA
TGCGCCAGCAGCCAAGCCCGGACAGATGAAGCTTTCTTT
CASSQARTDEAFF
>TRBJ1-4|TRBV4-3|NA|NA
TGCGCCAGCAGCCAAGTTCACCTAATAAATGAAAAACTGTTTTTT
CASSQVHLINEKLFF
>TRBJ1-4|TRBV6-6|NA|NA
TGTGCCAGCAGCCCCTCAGGTCGGGGGCTCGAAAAACTGTTTTTT
CASSPSGRGLEKLFF
>TRBJ2-5|TRBV27|NA|NA
TGTGCCAGCAGTTTATTCGTGGGGGAGACCCAGTACTTC
CASSLFVGETQYF
>TRBJ2-3|TRBV29-1|NA|NA
TGCAGCGTTGGGGGGACGTGGGGAGTCACCACAGATACGCAGTATTTT
CSVGGTWGVTTDTQYF
>TRBJ2-4|TRBV29-1|TRBD2|NA
TGCAGCGCCGTACCCGGGACTAGCGGGTTGAACATTCAGTACTTC
CSAVPGTSGLNIQYF
>TRBJ2-5|TRBV7-7|NA|NA
TGTGCTAGCAGCTTAGACCCGGGGGAGACCCAGTACTTC
CASSLDPGETQYF
>TRBJ2-7|TRBV9|NA|NA
TGTGCCAGCAGCGACGGACCCCGGGGACCCTACGAGCAGTACTTC
CASSDGPRGPYEQYF
>TRBJ2-7|TRBV9|TRBD2|NA
TGTGCCAGCAGCGTAGAGGCTAGCGGGAGGTCCCAGGACTACGAGCAGTACTTC
CASSVEASGRSQDYEQYF
>TRBJ1-5|TRBV6-1|TRBD1|NA
TGTGCCAGCAGTGTGGGACAGGGTTTTGGACAGCCCCAGCATTTT
CASSVGQGFGQPQHF
>TRBJ2-7|TRBV9|TRBD2|NA
TGTGCCAGCAGCGTGCTAGCGGGGGGTCCCTACGAGCAGTACTTC
CASSVLAGGPYEQYF
>TRBJ1-1|TRBV5-4|NA|NA
TGTGCCAGCAGCCCTAAGGGGGGGGCTGAAGCTTTCTTT
CASSPKGGAEAFF
>TRBJ2-5|TRBV6-1|NA|NA
TGTGCCAGCAGTGAAGTATGGCAGGGATTTACCCAAGAGACCCAGTACTTC
CASSEVWQGFTQETQYF
>TRBJ2-7|TRBV5-4|NA|NA
TGTGCCAGCAGCTTGCTAGGTAGCTCCTACGAGCAGTACTTC
CASSLLGSSYEQYF
>TRBJ1-1|TRBV27|NA|NA
TGTGCCAGCAGATCTATGAACACTGAAGCTTTCTTT
CASRSMNTEAFF
>TRBJ2-7|TRBV15|TRBD2|NA
TGTGCCACCAGCACCAGAGGCCCTAGCGGAGGCCCCTACGAGCAGTACTTC
CATSTRGPSGGPYEQYF
>TRBJ2-3|TRBV2|NA|NA
TGTGCCAGCAGTGATCTACTCTTAGGCACAGATACGCAGTATTTT
CASSDLLLGTDTQYF
>TRBJ2-7|TRBV28|NA|NA
TGTGCCAGCAGTTTGGCGGACGAGCAGTACTTC
CASSLADEQYF
>TRBJ1-1|TRBV19|TRBD1|NA
TGTGCCAGTAGTATGGGGCAGGGGGCGCGCACTGAAGCTTTCTTT
CASSMGQGARTEAFF
>TRBJ2-1|TRBV27|TRBD1|NA
TGTGCCAGCAGTCTAAGACAGGGGGGGAATGAGCAGTTCTTC
CASSLRQGGNEQFF
>TRBJ2-1|TRBV13|NA|NA
TGTGCCAGCAGTTTAGATTGGGGGCAGGGAACACTTGACAATGAGCAGTTCTTC
CASSLDWGQGTLDNEQFF
>TRBJ2-6|TRBV9|NA|NA
TGTGCCAGCAGCGTAGATGGTCTCAGCTCTGGGGCCAACGTCCTGACTTTC
CASSVDGLSSGANVLTF
>TRBJ2-7|TRBV15|NA|NA
TGTGCCACCAGCAGAGAGGCTACTACTTCCTACGAGCAGTACTTC
CATSREATTSYEQYF
>TRBJ2-5|TRBV5-4|TRBD2|NA
TGTGCCAGCAGCTTGGTGGGGGAGGGGACCCAGTACTTC
CASSLVGEGTQYF
>TRBJ1-1|TRBV7-8|NA|NA
TGTGCCAGCAGCTTAGTCCGTAGCACTGAAGCTTTCTTT
CASSLVRSTEAFF
>TRBJ2-5|TRBV29-1|NA|NA
TGCAGCGTTGAGTTAGGGAACAGCGCTGGGGTTGAGACCCAGTACTTC
CSVELGNSAGVETQYF
>TRBJ2-1|TRBV9|TRBD2|NA
TGTGCCAGCAGCGTGGGACTAGCGACCAATGAGCAGTTCTTC
CASSVGLATNEQFF
>TRBJ2-7|TRBV13|TRBD1|once
TGTGCCAGCAGCTTAGGCCTCGGGACAGGGGCCTACGAGCAGTACTTC
CASSLGLGTGAYEQYF
>TRBJ2-7|TRBV29-1|NA|NA
TGCAGCGTTGAGCTTGGGACGCAATACGAGCAGTACTTC
CSVELGTQYEQYF
>TRBJ2-7|TRBV6-6|NA|NA
TGTGCCAGCCAGGACACCGCGGGGTACGAGCAGTACTTC
CASQDTAGYEQYF
>TRBJ1-1|TRBV5-1|NA|NA
TGCGCCAGCAGCCCGGGCCCAAGAAACACTGAAGCTTTCTTT
CASSPGPRNTEAFF
>TRBJ2-7|TRBV19|TRBD2|NA
TGTGCCAGTAGTATTGGCGGGGGTCTCGAGCAGTACTTC
CASSIGGGLEQYF
>TRBJ1-1|TRBV27|TRBD1|NA
TGTGCCAGCAGTTTCTCGCAGGGGGCGATTGGGTATGAAGCTTTCTTT
CASSFSQGAIGYEAFF
>TRBJ2-1|TRBV27|NA|NA
TGTGCCAGCAGTCCTATCGTCCCGGGCGAGGGGTTTGATGAGCAGTTCTTC
CASSPIVPGEGFDEQFF
>TRBJ2-1|TRBV19|NA|NA
TGTGCCAGTAGTATAATGAGCAGCGTAAATGACAATGAGCAGTTCTTC
CASSIMSSVNDNEQFF
>TRBJ2-1|TRBV7-9|NA|NA
TGTGCCAGCAGCTTAGACCGCGGCTACAATGAGCAGTTCTTC
CASSLDRGYNEQFF